A single sample gave rise to the 3 T cell receptor beta chains below, sequenced in a study of cytomegalovirus exposure and HLA in healthy donors. The primer mix had 60 Vbeta and 13 Jbeta primers. Here immunoSEQ multiplex PCR was the method, and the copy in TCRdb shows in-frame clones only, minus some. The sample holds nearly 110,000 clones, around 85% seen once. The sample was PBMCs. The receptor set was obtained from a man aged 55-75 years in good health and CMV-seronegative.

The gene calls are TRBV5-1 and TRBJ1-5; 7 bases line up with TRBD1. Germline V CDR1 and CDR2: SGHRS, YFSETQ. The CDR3 contains 16 residues. J gave up 0 bases and V 2 bases, and 5 bases lay outside the gene matches. CDR3 residues: CASSLGTDNSNQPQHF. The DNA for the CDR3 is TGCGCCAGCAGCTTAGGGACAGATAATAGCAATCAGCCCCAGCATTTT. The variable domain in full, completed from reference TRBV5-1 and TRBJ1-5, reads KAGVTQTPRYLIKTRGQQVTLSCSPISGHRSVSWYQQTPGQGLQFLFEYFSETQRNKGNFPGRFSGRQFSNSRSEMNVSTLELGDSALYLCASSLGTDNSNQPQHFGDGTRLSIL.

The chain couples TRBV7-9 to TRBJ1-5, with 9 positions matching TRBD1. Germline V lookup: CDR1 SEHNR, CDR2 FQNEAQ (reference sequence). The CDR3 extends over 15 amino acids. Losses at the gene ends were 4 bases for V and 4 bases for J; bases not matched to a gene: 5. CDR3 in amino acids: CASSSAGQGNQPQHF. The CDR3 bases are TGTGCCAGCAGCTCGGCGGGACAGGGTAATCAGCCCCAGCATTTT.

V usage is TRBV5-4 and J usage is TRBJ2-2; tentatively, D is TRBD2 (5 bases). This CDR3 spans 16 amino acids. CDR1 SGHNT and CDR2 YYREEE come from the germline V gene (reference sequence). Trimming pared 4 bases from V and 6 bases from J, leaving 19 bases between. CDR3 amino acids: CASSRGSGSVAGELFF. CDR3 DNA: TGTGCCAGCAGCCGGGGTTCGGGCTCCGTCGCCGGGGAGCTGTTTTTT.